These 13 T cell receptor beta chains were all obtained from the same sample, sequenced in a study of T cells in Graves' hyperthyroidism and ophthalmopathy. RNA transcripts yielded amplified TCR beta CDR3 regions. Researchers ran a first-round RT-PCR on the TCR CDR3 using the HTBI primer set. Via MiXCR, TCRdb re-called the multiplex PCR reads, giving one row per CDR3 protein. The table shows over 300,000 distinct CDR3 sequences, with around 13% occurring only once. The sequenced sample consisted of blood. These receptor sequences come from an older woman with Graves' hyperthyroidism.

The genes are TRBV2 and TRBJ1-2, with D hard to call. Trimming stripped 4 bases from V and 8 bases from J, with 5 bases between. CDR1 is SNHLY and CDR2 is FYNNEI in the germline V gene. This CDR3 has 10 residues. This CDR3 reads CASSGEGYTF. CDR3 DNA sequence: TGTGCCAGCAGTGGTGAGGGCTACACCTTC. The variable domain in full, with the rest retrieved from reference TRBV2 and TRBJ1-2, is EPEVTQTPSHQVTQMGQEVILRCVPISNHLYFYWYRQILGQKVEFLVSFYNNEISEKSEIFDDQFSVERPDGSNFTLKIRSTKLEDSAMYFCASSGEGYTFGSGTRLTVV.

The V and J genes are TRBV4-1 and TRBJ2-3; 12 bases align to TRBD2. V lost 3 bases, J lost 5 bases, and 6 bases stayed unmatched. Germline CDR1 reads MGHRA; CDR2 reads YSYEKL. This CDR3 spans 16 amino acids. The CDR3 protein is CASSHSRLAGEDTQYF. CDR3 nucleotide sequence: TGCGCCAGCAGCCACTCCCGACTAGCGGGAGAAGATACGCAGTATTTT.

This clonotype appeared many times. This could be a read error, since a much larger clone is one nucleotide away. The chain's CDR3 is CTSRETDEILPQHF. CDR3 DNA: TGTACCAGCAGGGAGACAGACGAAATTTTGCCCCAGCATTTT. The genes are TRBV12-3 or TRBV12-4 and TRBJ1-5; a possible D gene is TRBD1 (5 bases). This CDR3 spans 14 amino acids.

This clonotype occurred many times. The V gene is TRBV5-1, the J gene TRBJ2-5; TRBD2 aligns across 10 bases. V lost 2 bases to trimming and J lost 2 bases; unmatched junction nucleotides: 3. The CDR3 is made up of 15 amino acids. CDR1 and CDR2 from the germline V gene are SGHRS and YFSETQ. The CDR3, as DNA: TGCGCCAGCAGCTTACTAGCGGGAAGGCAAGAGACCCAGTACTTC. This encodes CASSLLAGRQETQYF. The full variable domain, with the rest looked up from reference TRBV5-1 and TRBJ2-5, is KAGVTQTPRYLIKTRGQQVTLSCSPISGHRSVSWYQQTPGQGLQFLFEYFSETQRNKGNFPGRFSGRQFSNSRSEMNVSTLELGDSALYLCASSLLAGRQETQYFGPGTRLLVL.

The CDR3 sequence is CASSEFTGASGYTF. The CDR3 DNA follows: TGTGCCAGCAGTGAATTTACAGGGGCGAGTGGCTACACCTTC. This rearrangement joins TRBV2 to TRBJ1-2; 7 nucleotides line up with TRBD1. From germline, CDR1 is SNHLY and CDR2 FYNNEI. V shed 2 bases and J 7 bases; nucleotides not matched to a gene: 7. The CDR3 has 14 residues.

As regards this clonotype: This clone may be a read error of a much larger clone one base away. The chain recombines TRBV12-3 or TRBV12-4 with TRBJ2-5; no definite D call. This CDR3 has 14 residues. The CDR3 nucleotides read TGTGCCAGCAGCCTGACCTACGACCATGAGACCCAGTACTTC. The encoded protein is CASSLTYDHETQYF.

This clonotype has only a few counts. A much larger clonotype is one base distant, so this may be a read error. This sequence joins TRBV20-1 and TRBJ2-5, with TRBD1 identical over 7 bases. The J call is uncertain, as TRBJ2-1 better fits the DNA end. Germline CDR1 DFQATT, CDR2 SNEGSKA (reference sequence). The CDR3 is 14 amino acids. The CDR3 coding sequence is TGCAGTTCGACCTCCAGGGGGTGGCAAGAGACCCAGTTCTTC. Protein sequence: CSSTSRGWQETQFF.

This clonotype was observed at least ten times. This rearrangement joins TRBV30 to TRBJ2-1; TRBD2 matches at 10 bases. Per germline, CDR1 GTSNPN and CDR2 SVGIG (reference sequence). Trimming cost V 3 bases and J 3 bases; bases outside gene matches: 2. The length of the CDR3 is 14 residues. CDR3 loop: CAWRLAGHYNEQFF. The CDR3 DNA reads TGTGCCTGGAGACTAGCGGGACACTACAATGAGCAGTTCTTC.

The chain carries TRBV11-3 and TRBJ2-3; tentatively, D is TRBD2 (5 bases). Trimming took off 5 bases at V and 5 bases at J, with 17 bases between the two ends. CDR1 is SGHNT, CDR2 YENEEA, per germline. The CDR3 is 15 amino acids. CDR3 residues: CASSPSPTIVDTQYF. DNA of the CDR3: TGTGCCAGCAGCCCTAGCCCGACTATCGTAGATACGCAGTATTTT.

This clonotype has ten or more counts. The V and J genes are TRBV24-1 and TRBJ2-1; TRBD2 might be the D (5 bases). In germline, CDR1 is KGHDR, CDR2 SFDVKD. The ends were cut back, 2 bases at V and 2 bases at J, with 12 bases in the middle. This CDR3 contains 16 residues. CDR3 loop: CATSDWRTSTYNEQFF. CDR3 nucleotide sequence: TGTGCCACCAGTGATTGGAGGACGTCAACCTACAATGAGCAGTTCTTC.

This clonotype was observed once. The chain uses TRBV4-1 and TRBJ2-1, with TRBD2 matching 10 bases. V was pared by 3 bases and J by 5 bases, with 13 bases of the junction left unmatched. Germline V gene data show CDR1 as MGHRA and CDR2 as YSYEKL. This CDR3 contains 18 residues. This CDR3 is CASSHGLAGALSDNEQFF. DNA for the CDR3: TGCGCCAGCAGCCATGGGCTAGCGGGAGCCCTCTCGGACAATGAGCAGTTCTTC.

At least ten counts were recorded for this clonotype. The CDR3 DNA follows: TGTGCCAGCAGCTTAGCTTTCGGGGCAAGAAACTACGAGCAGTACTTC. Amino acid sequence: CASSLAFGARNYEQYF. The rearrangement links TRBV13 to TRBJ2-7; TRBD1 or TRBD2 may be the D gene (5 bases each). Trimming shortened V by 1 base and J by 3 bases, and 16 bases separated the two germline ends. CDR1 is PRHDT and CDR2 is FYEKMQ in the germline V gene (reference sequence). The CDR3 is 16 amino acids. The full variable domain, in which reference TRBV13 and TRBJ2-7 provide the parts outside the CDR3, is AAGVIQSPRHLIKEKRETATLKCYPIPRHDTVYWYQQGPGQDPQFLISFYEKMQSDKGSIPDRFSAQQFSDYHSELNMSSLELGDSALYFCASSLAFGARNYEQYFGPGTRLTVT.

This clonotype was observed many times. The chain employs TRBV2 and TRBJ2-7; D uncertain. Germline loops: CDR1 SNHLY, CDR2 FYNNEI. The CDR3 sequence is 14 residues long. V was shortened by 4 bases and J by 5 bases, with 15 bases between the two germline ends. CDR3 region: CASSAGRNGHEQYF. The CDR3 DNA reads TGTGCCAGCAGTGCCGGCCGGAATGGCCACGAGCAGTACTTC.